The clone carrying this T cell receptor beta chain was seen a single time. Antigen specificity is unknown. These data originate in a study of cytomegalovirus exposure and HLA in healthy donors. Points from the study as a whole: The study labeled around 160 TCR beta chains cytomegalovirus-associated. Previous analysis showed most TCR beta V segments were productive about 90% or about 30% of the time.

Primers for the PCR totalled 60 Vbeta and 13 Jbeta. Methods used by the authors: Approximately 12 million of about 80 million unique TCR beta chains were shared, per a later count. Assay: immunoSEQ multiplex PCR; the TCRdb copy retains only in-frame clones and omits some. The D gene and trimming were derived from the DNA, and the V and J assignments and clone size from that table. The table lists over 65,000 clones, 75% of them singletons. V was clipped by 2 bases and J by 7 bases; unmatched bases: 8. Germline V gives CDR1 LGHNA, CDR2 YSLEER. The CDR3 sequence is 16 residues long. The sample comprised PBMCs. The V gene is TRBV4-3, the J gene TRBJ2-1, with 10 bases matching TRBD2. The source of this sequence is a woman aged 30 to 39 in good health and CMV-seropositive. Written as DNA, the CDR3 is TGCGCCAGCAGCCAATTAATAGCGGGAGGCTCGAATGAGCAGTTCTTC. This gives the protein CASSQLIAGGSNEQFF.